Following are 28 T cell receptor beta chains from one sample sequenced in a study of T cell responses to AZD1222 COVID-19 vaccine. The table came from immunoSEQ multiplex PCR; TCRdb's copy has only in-frame clones and leaves some out. Of under 200,000 clones in the sample, around nine tenths were seen once. Source: peripheral blood, taken on day 0 of AZD1222 vaccination. The source is an adult in good health.

In this sample, this clone turned up once. J is TRBJ2-1 and V is TRBV19, with 11 bases identical to TRBD2. Germline values: CDR1 LNHDA, CDR2 SQIVND (reference sequence). The CDR3 has 16 amino acids. V trimming: 4 bases; J trimming: 9 bases; junction bases outside the gene matches: 11. Here the CDR3 DNA reads TGTGCCAGTAGTAAACCAGGTAGCGGGAGGGACGGTGAGCAGTTCTTC. Translated: CASSKPGSGRDGEQFF.

The CDR3 DNA reads as TGTGCCAGCAGCGCCGGGACTAGGCTTCTACGGGAGCAGTACTTC. Amino acid sequence: CASSAGTRLLREQYF. J is TRBJ2-7 and V is TRBV9, with TRBD2 matching 8 bases. Germline CDR1 reads SGDLS; CDR2 reads YYNGEE. The CDR3 totals 15 residues. V was pared by 3 bases and J by 7 bases, with 12 bases of the junction left unmatched.

The chain carries TRBV7-9 and TRBJ1-4; D is possibly TRBD1 (6 bases). The ends were cut back, 1 base at V and 8 bases at J, with 14 bases in the middle. The CDR3 sequence is 15 residues long. In germline, CDR1 is SEHNR, CDR2 FQNEAQ (reference sequence). CDR3 in DNA: TGTGCCAGCAGCTTAGGGTTGGGGGCTGGAGAAAAACTGTTTTTT. Encoded protein: CASSLGLGAGEKLFF.

The chain employs TRBV7-9 and TRBJ1-2, with TRBD1 matching over 7 bases. The CDR3 has 14 amino acids. Germline V CDR1 and CDR2: SEHNR, FQNEAQ (reference sequence). With 5 bases clipped from V and 5 bases from J, the junction kept 8 bases outside the gene matches. For the CDR3, the DNA is TGTGCCAGCAGCCCACGGACAGGCGGGTATGGCTACACCTTC. This translates into CASSPRTGGYGYTF.

V usage is TRBV27 and J usage is TRBJ1-6; tentative D call: TRBD1 (5 bases). Germline assignment: CDR1 MNHEY and CDR2 SMNVEV (reference sequence). The CDR3 runs to 15 residues. Trimming shortened V by 0 bases and J by 9 bases, and 12 bases separated the two germline ends. CDR3 amino acids: CASSLSWQGSSPLHF. The CDR3, as DNA: TGTGCCAGCAGTTTATCTTGGCAGGGCAGTTCACCCCTCCACTTT.

The chain uses TRBV19 and TRBJ1-1; D perhaps matches TRBD1 (6 bases). Germline V gives CDR1 LNHDA, CDR2 SQIVND (reference sequence). V lost 5 bases and J 11 bases, leaving 15 bases between the germline ends. The CDR3 extends over 12 amino acids. As DNA, the CDR3 is TGTGCCAGTAGTGCGTCAGGGGCTAGGGCTTTCTTT. Residues: CASSASGARAFF.

This rearrangement joins TRBV30 to TRBJ2-2; D not certain. The V end was cut by 2 bases, the J end by 4 bases, with 5 bases between. The CDR3 has 12 residues. Germline CDR1 is GTSNPN and CDR2 is SVGIG (reference sequence). The CDR3 nucleotides are TGTGCCTGGAGTTTTATCACCGGGGAGCTGTTTTTT. It specifies CAWSFITGELFF.

This rearrangement joins TRBV11-2 to TRBJ1-1; perhaps TRBD1 as D (5 bases). CDR1 SGHAT and CDR2 FQNNGV come from the germline V gene. Trimming removed 5 bases from V and 11 bases from J, with 12 bases in between. The CDR3 loop spans 11 amino acids. CDR3 in DNA: TGTGCCAGCAGCCCGGAGGGGTACGCTTTCTTT. This gives the protein CASSPEGYAFF.

The chain joins TRBV27 to TRBJ1-2; D may be TRBD1 (5 bases). The CDR3 covers 16 residues. V lost 6 bases and J 5 bases, leaving 22 bases between the germline ends. Germline-derived CDR1 and CDR2 are MNHEY and SMNVEV (reference sequence). Here the CDR3 reads CASRLRARDAGYGYTF. The CDR3 nucleotides read TGTGCCAGCAGGCTAAGGGCCAGGGATGCGGGTTATGGCTACACCTTC.

This clone was detected once. V and J are TRBV7-2 and TRBJ2-7; no firm D call. Germline CDR1 and CDR2: SGHTA and FQGNSA. V gave up 2 bases and J gave up 7 bases, with 15 bases separating them. The CDR3 spans 14 residues. The CDR3 DNA follows: TGTGCCAGCAGCTTAACACTGTCCCTCGGGGAGCAGTACTTC. It encodes CASSLTLSLGEQYF.

Only a few counts were recorded for this clone. V is TRBV7-3 and J is TRBJ2-1, with 7 bases aligning to TRBD2. CDR1 and CDR2 from the germline V gene are SGHTA and FQGTGA. The CDR3 loop spans 15 amino acids. V trimming: 2 bases; J trimming: 8 bases; junction bases outside the gene matches: 9. CDR3: CASSLRGEGMDEQFF. DNA for the CDR3: TGTGCCAGCAGCTTACGAGGGGAGGGAATGGATGAGCAGTTCTTC.

V is TRBV6-2 or TRBV6-3 and J is TRBJ2-7; no clear D gene. The germline gives CDR1 MNHEY, CDR2 SVGEGT. V lost 0 bases and J 5 bases, leaving 8 bases between the germline ends. The CDR3 length is 13 residues. The CDR3 DNA reads TGTGCCAGCAGTTACTCGCCTTCCCACGAGCAGTACTTC. It is translated as CASSYSPSHEQYF.

The chain links TRBV7-2 to TRBJ1-2; no firm D call. V dropped 1 base and J dropped 7 bases, with 10 bases sitting between them. This CDR3 has 13 amino acids. Germline V CDR1 and CDR2: SGHTA, FQGNSA. DNA for the CDR3: TGTGCCAGCAGCTTAGGTCAGGTCTCTGGCTACACCTTC. This translates into CASSLGQVSGYTF.

The chain joins TRBV5-4 to TRBJ2-5, with TRBD1 matching 9 bases. Losses at the gene ends were 5 bases for V and 5 bases for J; bases not matched to a gene: 7. This CDR3 is 14 amino acids long. Germline V gene lookup returns CDR1 SGHNT and CDR2 YYREEE (reference sequence). In DNA form, the CDR3 reads TGTGCCAGCAGGAGTAGACAGGGGGACGAGACCCAGTACTTC. Translation gives CASRSRQGDETQYF.

CDR3 DNA sequence: TGTGCCAGCAGTGGAGGACAGGGGAGGGACGAGCAGTACTTC. This encodes CASSGGQGRDEQYF. The chain has TRBV5-4 and TRBJ2-7; 9 positions match TRBD1. The trim removed 5 bases at V and 5 bases at J, leaving 8 bases unmatched. Germline CDR1 is SGHNT and CDR2 is YYREEE (reference sequence). This CDR3 has 14 amino acids.

The V gene is TRBV18, the J gene TRBJ1-1, with a weak D call TRBD1 (5 bases). The CDR3 runs 14 residues. The V and J ends lost 3 bases and 0 bases respectively, with 8 bases between them. Germline values: CDR1 KGHSH, CDR2 LQKENI. This CDR3 is CASSPQGLNTEAFF. CDR3 sequence (DNA): TGTGCCAGCTCACCGCAGGGTCTGAACACTGAAGCTTTCTTT.

The rearrangement joins TRBV10-2 to TRBJ2-7; no definite D call. The V gene lost 3 bases and the J gene lost 4 bases, with 4 bases spanning the gap. The CDR3 sequence is 11 residues long. Germline lookup yields CDR1 WSHSY and CDR2 SAAADI. CDR3 sequence reads: CASSDVYEQYF. The CDR3 coding sequence is TGCGCCAGCAGTGACGTTTACGAGCAGTACTTC.

This clone turned up a few times. This sample also contains other DNA sequences that code for the same CDR3. The V and J genes are TRBV7-3 and TRBJ1-1; the D is unclear. V shed 2 bases and J shed 1 base, with 8 bases lying between them. The length of the CDR3 is 14 residues. CDR1 is SGHTA, CDR2 FQGTGA, per germline. CDR3: CASSLGQANTEAFF. The CDR3 region has the DNA TGTGCCAGCAGCTTAGGGCAGGCGAACACTGAAGCTTTCTTT.

This clone occurred once. V is TRBV27 and J is TRBJ2-7; 7 bases map to TRBD2. J gave up 2 bases and V 7 bases, and 8 bases lay outside the gene matches. CDR1 is MNHEY and CDR2 is SMNVEV in the germline V gene (reference sequence). The CDR3 spans 14 residues. Here the CDR3 reads CASTRASGPYEQYF. As DNA, the CDR3 is TGTGCCAGCACCAGGGCTAGCGGCCCCTACGAGCAGTACTTC.

The V gene is TRBV6-5, the J gene TRBJ1-1; no clear D. Trimming took 4 bases from V and 1 from J, leaving 13 bases between them. The CDR3 is made up of 15 amino acids. Germline CDR1 is MNHEY and CDR2 is SVGAGI. The DNA of the CDR3 is TGTGCCAGCAGTTCCCAGACAACTTCGAACACTGAAGCTTTCTTT. Translating gives CASSSQTTSNTEAFF.

The genes are TRBV28 and TRBJ1-2; D gene uncertain. The germline V gene has CDR1 MDHEN and CDR2 SYDVKM. The CDR3 extends over 13 amino acids. V was pared by 6 bases and J by 3 bases, with 11 bases between. CDR3 bases: TGTGCCAGCAGACATATCGACCACTATGGCTACACCTTC. This translates into CASRHIDHYGYTF.

The chain links TRBV11-2 to TRBJ1-2; maybe TRBD1 (5 bases). Trimming pared 5 bases from V and 6 bases from J, leaving 16 bases between. Germline loops: CDR1 SGHAT, CDR2 FQNNGV. The CDR3 has 14 amino acids. The CDR3 here is CASSRGGGMDGYTF. The DNA for the CDR3 is TGTGCCAGCAGCCGGGGCGGGGGAATGGATGGCTACACCTTC.

The chain couples TRBV7-9 to TRBJ1-1; TRBD1 aligns across 7 bases. The junction had 5 bases not matched to a gene; V was cut back by 2 bases and J by 8 bases. The CDR3 sequence is 13 residues long. Germline V gene lookup returns CDR1 SEHNR and CDR2 FQNEAQ (reference sequence). The CDR3 DNA reads TGTGCCAGCAGCTTATCGGGACAGACGGAAGCTTTCTTT. Protein sequence: CASSLSGQTEAFF.

The chain couples TRBV11-3 to TRBJ2-3, with D hard to call. The CDR3 runs to 13 residues. V shed 1 base and J shed 7 bases, with 9 bases lying between them. The germline gives CDR1 SGHNT, CDR2 YENEEA. CDR3: CASSLGEVNTQYF. Written as DNA, the CDR3 is TGTGCCAGCAGCTTAGGGGAAGTAAATACGCAGTATTTT.

The V gene is TRBV5-1, the J gene TRBJ2-7, with D possibly called TRBD1 or TRBD2 (5 bases each). This CDR3 has 14 amino acids. Per the germline V gene, CDR1 is SGHRS and CDR2 is YFSETQ. V dropped 0 bases and J dropped 0 bases, with 7 bases sitting between them. CDR3 nucleotide sequence: TGCGCCAGCAGCTTGGGGGACGACTCCTACGAGCAGTACTTC. It translates to CASSLGDDSYEQYF.

Comments on this clone: The identical CDR3 is also encoded by other nucleotide sequences in the sample. The chain has TRBV4-3 and TRBJ2-2; 16 nucleotides line up with TRBD2. The CDR3 is made up of 18 amino acids. J lost 3 bases, V lost 4 bases, and 5 bases had no gene match. CDR1 and CDR2 from the germline V gene are LGHNA and YSLEER. The CDR3 loop reads CASSPGLAGGPDTGELFF. The CDR3 nucleotides are TGCGCCAGCAGCCCGGGACTAGCGGGAGGGCCGGACACCGGGGAGCTGTTTTTT.

This rearrangement joins TRBV3-1 (or the pseudogene TRBV3-2) to TRBJ2-1; D unclear. V was trimmed by 6 bases and J by 0 bases, leaving 18 bases between them. The CDR3 is 17 residues long. CDR1 is LGHDT and CDR2 is YNNKEL in the germline V gene (reference sequence). The CDR3, as DNA: TGTGCCAGCAGACCGGGTAGTAGTCCCCTCTCCTACAATGAGCAGTTCTTC. It is translated as CASRPGSSPLSYNEQFF.

The chain employs TRBV28 and TRBJ1-5; the D gene is possibly TRBD1 (6 bases). The V end was cut by 7 bases, the J end by 0 bases, with 19 bases between. Germline V gene sequence: CDR1 MDHEN, CDR2 SYDVKM. The CDR3 is 17 residues long. CDR3 DNA sequence: TGTGCCAGCAACTTACCTCAGGACAGTTATAGCAATCAGCCCCAGCATTTT. It translates to CASNLPQDSYSNQPQHF.